The 27 T cell receptor beta chains presented below share a single source sample, sequenced in a study of shared clonotypes between healthy human individuals (dated by TCRdb to the early 2020s). The library was built by means of the immunoSEQ multiplex PCR assay. The table was pulled from immuneACCESS by TCRdb, which kept in-frame rearrangements only. Such tables lose some clones; where checked, under half of the loss comes from unresolved V genes, and the rest has no known cause. The sample records around 650,000 clones, approximately 96% of which are singletons. The ten largest clonotypes hold less than 0.13% of the sample. CD8 naive samples were obtained by positive selection for CCR7 among CD45RO-negative cells, yielding a CD45RA+CCR7+ population from which TemRA cells were excluded. Source material: naive CD8+ T cells sorted from blood. The sample's cell subset or site label, in plain terms: CD45RA+CCR7+. These TCRs come from a woman in her 30s in good health.

The chain uses TRBV6-1 and TRBJ2-7; D call uncertain. Germline V gives CDR1 MNHNS, CDR2 SASEGT. CDR3 length equals 12 residues. The V gene lost 1 base and the J gene lost 1 base, with 2 bases spanning the gap. The CDR3 is CASSEVSYEQYF. The CDR3 DNA reads TGTGCCAGCAGTGAAGTATCCTACGAGCAGTACTTC.

About this clone itself: In the same sample, other DNA sequences code for this CDR3. V usage is TRBV27 and J usage is TRBJ2-7; TRBD2 matches 11 bases. Trimming at V came to 6 bases and at J to 2 bases, leaving 6 bases not matched to a gene. The CDR3 runs 15 residues. Germline V gene lookup returns CDR1 MNHEY and CDR2 SMNVEV (reference sequence). The DNA of the CDR3 is TGTGCCAGCAGCTCCGGGACTAGCGGCACCTACGAGCAGTACTTC. Its translation is CASSSGTSGTYEQYF.

The V call is TRBV11-2, the J call TRBJ2-7, with D unclear. Germline loops: CDR1 SGHAT, CDR2 FQNNGV. The CDR3 runs to 13 residues. Deletions cut 5 bases from V and 1 base from J, with 9 bases between. Here the CDR3 reads CASSIKGSYEQYF. The CDR3 DNA is TGTGCCAGCAGCATAAAGGGATCCTACGAGCAGTACTTC.

With respect to this clone: The sample has other DNA sequences that encode this CDR3 too. This chain joins TRBV7-9 and TRBJ2-5, with a tentative D call TRBD2 (5 bases). The CDR3 runs to 13 residues. Between the trimmed V and J ends, which lost 6 bases and 2 bases, there was a span of 10 bases. Germline V gene data show CDR1 as SEHNR and CDR2 as FQNEAQ (reference sequence). The CDR3 coding sequence is TGTGCCAGCAGTCTCGGGGTACAAGAGACCCAGTACTTC. Protein sequence: CASSLGVQETQYF.

This sequence joins TRBV27 and TRBJ2-7; TRBD1 is a possible D gene (5 bases). This CDR3 spans 14 amino acids. The ends were cut back, 3 bases at V and 3 bases at J, with 12 bases in the middle. Germline assignment: CDR1 MNHEY and CDR2 SMNVEV (reference sequence). The CDR3 spells CASSFTAGRYEQYF. As DNA, the CDR3 is TGTGCCAGCAGTTTTACTGCAGGGCGCTACGAGCAGTACTTC.

The chain joins TRBV27 to TRBJ2-1; TRBD2 is a possible D gene (6 bases). This CDR3 spans 13 amino acids. Trimming took off 4 bases at V and 5 bases at J, with 9 bases between the two ends. Germline CDR1 reads MNHEY; CDR2 reads SMNVEV (reference sequence). The CDR3 sequence is CASSYGTHNEQFF. CDR3 DNA sequence: TGTGCCAGCAGTTACGGGACTCACAATGAGCAGTTCTTC.

The chain joins TRBV11-2 to TRBJ1-2, with D perhaps matching TRBD1 (6 bases). Deletions cut 2 bases from V and 2 bases from J, with 18 bases between. The CDR3 spans 17 residues. The germline gives CDR1 SGHAT, CDR2 FQNNGV. The CDR3 DNA follows: TGTGCCAGCAGCTTAATGCCGACAACAAGGGGGAACTATGGCTACACCTTC. Translating gives CASSLMPTTRGNYGYTF.

Concerning this clone: Other nucleotide sequences in the sample specify the same CDR3. The V call is TRBV25-1, the J call TRBJ2-7; D not certain. V dropped 3 bases and J dropped 4 bases, with 4 bases sitting between them. The CDR3 sequence is 11 residues long. Germline lookup yields CDR1 MGHDK and CDR2 SYGVNS. CDR3 in DNA: TGTGCCAGCAGTGAGGGATACGAGCAGTACTTC. Amino acids: CASSEGYEQYF.

This clone came up once. The chain uses TRBV4-2 and TRBJ2-1; 11 bases fit TRBD2. The germline V gene encodes CDR1 LGHNA and CDR2 YNFKEQ. Trimming took 0 bases from V and 10 from J; bases not matched to a gene: 17. The CDR3 totals 19 residues. The CDR3 here is CASSQELGFLLAGAGEQFF. Written as DNA, the CDR3 is TGTGCCAGCAGCCAAGAACTGGGTTTTCTACTAGCGGGGGCCGGAGAGCAGTTCTTC.

A single count supports this clone. This chain connects TRBV28 to TRBJ1-1, with 9 bases fitting TRBD1. The J segment lost 5 bases and the V segment lost 5 bases, leaving 3 bases of the junction unmatched. CDR1 is MDHEN and CDR2 is SYDVKM in the germline V gene. The CDR3 is 13 amino acids. Here the CDR3 DNA reads TGTGCCAGCAGTCTCGGACAGGGGACTGAAGCTTTCTTT. Its translation: CASSLGQGTEAFF.

The gene calls are TRBV27 and TRBJ1-4; 8 positions agree with TRBD1. The V gene end was trimmed by 1 base and the J gene end by 3 bases; junction bases not matched to a gene: 7. The CDR3 length is 17 residues. Looked up from germline, CDR1 is MNHEY and CDR2 is SMNVEV (reference sequence). CDR3: CASSLLGTGAANEKLFF. CDR3 nucleotides: TGTGCCAGCAGTTTATTGGGGACAGGCGCAGCTAATGAAAAACTGTTTTTT.

The V and J genes are TRBV5-1 and TRBJ2-5; TRBD2 agrees at 8 bases. The germline CDR1 and CDR2 sequences are SGHRS and YFSETQ. The J segment lost 5 bases and the V segment lost 2 bases, leaving 5 bases of the junction unmatched. This CDR3 is 14 amino acids long. CDR3 amino acids: CASSLSGRVETQYF. The DNA of the CDR3 is TGCGCCAGCAGCTTAAGCGGGAGAGTGGAGACCCAGTACTTC.

This chain links TRBV2 with TRBJ2-2; 14 bases map to TRBD2. In germline, CDR1 is SNHLY, CDR2 FYNNEI. This CDR3 has 21 amino acids. V was pared by 6 bases and J by 0 bases, with 15 bases of the junction left unmatched. CDR3 nucleotides: TGTGCCAGCAGCGTTTTTTCGCTTTGGACTAGCGGGAGGACGAACACCGGGGAGCTGTTTTTT. This codes for CASSVFSLWTSGRTNTGELFF.

J is TRBJ2-2 and V is TRBV10-2, with 7 bases identical to TRBD2. The CDR3 extends over 16 amino acids. Germline CDR1 reads WSHSY; CDR2 reads SAAADI. Trimming took 2 bases from V and 6 from J; bases not matched to a gene: 9. This CDR3 reads CASSEPGGRVPGELFF. CDR3 nucleotide sequence: TGCGCCAGCAGTGAGCCCGGTGGGAGGGTCCCCGGGGAGCTGTTTTTT.

The DNA of the CDR3 is TGTGCCATCAGTGTTGGTAGCGGCTCCTACAATGAGCAGTTCTTC. Its translation: CAISVGSGSYNEQFF. The rearrangement links TRBV10-3 to TRBJ2-1, with D tentatively TRBD2 (6 bases). This CDR3 has 15 amino acids. V dropped 4 bases and J dropped 0 bases, with 10 bases sitting between them. The germline gives CDR1 ENHRY, CDR2 SYGVKD.

This clone was observed a single time. The chain combines TRBV5-1 with TRBJ2-3, with unresolved D. V dropped 3 bases and J dropped 4 bases, with 9 bases sitting between them. This CDR3 is built from 13 residues. Germline-derived CDR1 and CDR2 are SGHRS and YFSETQ. This chain's CDR3 is CASSSAVPDTQYF. The CDR3 region has the DNA TGCGCCAGCAGCTCGGCGGTCCCAGATACGCAGTATTTT.

The V call is TRBV14, the J call TRBJ2-7; a weak D match, TRBD1 (6 bases). Germline V gives CDR1 SGHDN, CDR2 FVKESK. The CDR3 consists of 15 residues. Trimming pared 2 bases from V and 2 bases from J, leaving 13 bases between. The chain's CDR3 is CASSQYEDRTYEQYF. The CDR3 bases are TGTGCCAGCAGCCAATATGAGGACAGAACCTACGAGCAGTACTTC.

J is TRBJ2-7 and V is TRBV28; TRBD2 is a possible D gene (5 bases). The CDR3 loop spans 14 amino acids. V was clipped by 6 bases and J by 4 bases, with 16 bases between them. Germline CDR1 is MDHEN and CDR2 is SYDVKM. In DNA form, the CDR3 reads TGTGCCAGCAGCCCGTCAGCGGCCTCTTACGAGCAGTACTTC. This encodes CASSPSAASYEQYF.

This chain joins TRBV27 and TRBJ2-7, with D maybe TRBD1 (5 bases). The CDR3 runs 12 residues. Germline V lookup: CDR1 MNHEY, CDR2 SMNVEV (reference sequence). The V end lost 7 bases, the J end lost 2 bases, and 9 bases lay between the germline ends. CDR3 in amino acids: CASNNRTYEQYF. As DNA, the CDR3 is TGTGCCAGCAACAACAGGACCTACGAGCAGTACTTC.

The chain carries TRBV5-6 and TRBJ2-1; D is undetermined. This CDR3 is 13 amino acids long. V was cut by 1 base and J by 5 bases, with 7 bases left in between. Germline CDR1 and CDR2: SGHDT and YYEEEE. The CDR3 loop is CASSLLRHNEQFF. The CDR3 coding sequence is TGTGCCAGCAGCTTGTTGCGGCACAATGAGCAGTTCTTC.

The chain has TRBV19 and TRBJ2-7, with 7 positions matching TRBD1. The CDR3 sequence is 15 residues long. The germline gives CDR1 LNHDA, CDR2 SQIVND (reference sequence). The ends lost 5 bases at V and 0 bases at J; junction bases unmatched: 7. DNA of the CDR3: TGTGCCAGTAGTGTCGGACAGGACGACTCCTACGAGCAGTACTTC. It translates to CASSVGQDDSYEQYF. Filled out from reference TRBV19 and TRBJ2-7, the complete variable domain reads DGGITQSPKYLFRKEGQNVTLSCEQNLNHDAMYWYRQDPGQGLRLIYYSQIVNDFQKGDIAEGYSVSREKKESFPLTVTSAQKNPTAFYLCASSVGQDDSYEQYFGPGTRLTVT.

The rearrangement links TRBV9 to TRBJ1-1; D is possibly TRBD1 (5 bases). Germline loops: CDR1 SGDLS, CDR2 YYNGEE. Trimming stripped 0 bases from V and 4 bases from J, with 10 bases between. The CDR3 loop spans 14 amino acids. CDR3 residues: CASSVGRDPTEAFF. In DNA, the CDR3 is TGTGCCAGCAGCGTAGGAAGGGACCCCACTGAAGCTTTCTTT.

As concerns this clone: The junction shows a germline mismatch at one end, possibly a read error. V usage is TRBV7-4 and J usage is TRBJ2-4; the D gene is possibly TRBD2 (5 bases). CDR3 length: 19 residues. Per the germline V gene, CDR1 is SGHVT and CDR2 is SQSDAQ. CDR3 region: CASSIACLRWEIGRNIQYF. The CDR3 DNA reads TGTGCCAGCAGCATAGCATGCCTGCGATGGGAGATTGGTAGGAACATTCAGTACTTC.

The chain is built from TRBV19 and TRBJ1-1; D is uncertain. Trimming shortened V by 1 base and J by 1 base, and 4 bases separated the two germline ends. The CDR3 has 13 residues. Germline V gene lookup returns CDR1 LNHDA and CDR2 SQIVND (reference sequence). The CDR3: CASSIAANTEAFF. The CDR3 region has the DNA TGTGCCAGTAGTATAGCAGCGAACACTGAAGCTTTCTTT.

V gene TRBV15 combines with J gene TRBJ1-1, with a tentative D call TRBD1 (5 bases). This CDR3 region has 16 residues. Trimming took 0 bases from V and 8 from J, leaving 19 bases between them. Germline CDR1 LNHNV, CDR2 YYDKDF (reference sequence). The CDR3 DNA follows: TGTGCCACCAGCAGAGATCTTGGCAGGGCCTCGATCGAAGCTTTCTTT. Translation gives CATSRDLGRASIEAFF.

V gene TRBV28 combines with J gene TRBJ2-7, with 8 bases identical to TRBD2. In germline, CDR1 is MDHEN, CDR2 SYDVKM. The CDR3 has 15 amino acids. The V and J ends lost 3 bases and 1 base, in that order; junction bases with no gene match: 5. The DNA of the CDR3 is TGTGCCAGCAGTTTGGCCCAGCGGGGGTCCTACGAGCAGTACTTC. Translating gives CASSLAQRGSYEQYF.

The J gene is TRBJ2-7, the V gene TRBV15; TRBD2 aligns across 16 bases. The CDR3 covers 21 residues. CDR1 and CDR2 from the germline V gene are LNHNV and YYDKDF (reference sequence). Trimming at V came to 0 bases and at J to 0 bases, leaving 11 bases not matched to a gene. CDR3 sequence (DNA): TGTGCCACCAGCAGAGATTGGGGACTAGCGGGAGGGCCGAGGAACTCCTACGAGCAGTACTTC. Translated, it gives CATSRDWGLAGGPRNSYEQYF.